This T cell receptor beta chain emerged from a study of Ad26.COV2.S vaccination and SARS-CoV-2 variants. Study-wide findings and caveats: Reports say spike-specific CD8+ and CD4+ T cell responses covered substantial breadth after vaccination. Measures of TCR breadth and depth may have fallen short of total T cell responses. People who got the vaccine had more spike-specific TCR breadth than people who got placebo.

Assay: immunoSEQ multiplex PCR; the TCRdb copy retains only in-frame clones and omits some. The table records about 240,000 clones, roughly 90% of them present only once. Stated treatment: 15 to 20 received Ad26.COV2.S at low or high dose, single or two shots; five or six received placebo; per-sample allocation not given. Material that was analyzed had been drawn on day 63 after the first vaccine or placebo injection. Note on this clone: Its matching antigen is unknown.

The sample in question was peripheral blood, obtained in a trial of Ad26.COV2.S vaccine versus placebo. The TCR sequence derives from a person between 18 and 65 years old who received the Ad26.COV2.S COVID-19 vaccine or a placebo.

CDR3 residues: CSATRGTGELFF. Written as DNA, the CDR3 is TGCAGCGCAACCCGGGGCACCGGGGAGCTGTTTTTT. The chain uses TRBV29-1 and TRBJ2-2; D is possibly TRBD2 (5 bases). Germline-derived CDR1 and CDR2 are SQVTM and ANQGSEA. Trimming shortened V by 7 bases and J by 4 bases, and 10 bases separated the two germline ends. This CDR3 has 12 amino acids.